This is a list of T cell receptor beta chains from one sample in a study of T cell responses to AZD1222 COVID-19 vaccine. Profiled with immunoSEQ multiplex PCR; TCRdb holds only in-frame clones, not every one. The sample yields about 110,000 clones, around nine tenths seen once. Here the sequenced sample was peripheral blood, taken on day 0 of MenACWY control vaccination. All receptors come from an adult in good health. Each CDR3 is given with its conserved first and last residue. Not every row has a clone size; where given, it reads once, few, many or a size class.

abundance: .
v_gene: TRBV4-1
j_gene: TRBJ2-3
CDR3aa: CASSPQISTDTQYF

abundance: .
v_gene: TRBV3-1/TRBV3-2
j_gene: TRBJ1-1
CDR3aa: CASSQVKGPEAEAFF

abundance: .
v_gene: TRBV11-2
j_gene: TRBJ2-5
CDR3aa: CASSFRGLGETQYF

abundance: .
v_gene: TRBV6-5
j_gene: TRBJ2-5
CDR3aa: CASSPGQGKETQYF

abundance: .
v_gene: TRBV2
j_gene: TRBJ2-1
CDR3aa: CASIQGAGNEQFF

abundance: .
v_gene: TRBV21-1
j_gene: TRBJ1-5
CDR3aa: CASRLGQGGQPQHF

abundance: .
v_gene: TRBV7-2
j_gene: TRBJ1-2
CDR3aa: CASSLGGAVYGYTF

abundance: .
v_gene: TRBV10-1
j_gene: TRBJ1-6
CDR3aa: CASSVSAGNSPLHF

abundance: .
v_gene: TRBV18
j_gene: TRBJ2-6
CDR3aa: CASSPLGGANVLTF

abundance: once
v_gene: TRBV27
j_gene: TRBJ2-5
CDR3aa: CASSRQRGRETQYF

abundance: .
v_gene: TRBV5-1
j_gene: TRBJ2-1
CDR3aa: CASSPGGQGRNEQFF

abundance: .
v_gene: TRBV19
j_gene: TRBJ2-7
CDR3aa: CASSRPEDYEQYF

abundance: .
v_gene: TRBV12-3/TRBV12-4
j_gene: TRBJ1-1
CDR3aa: CASTPRMNTEAFF

abundance: .
v_gene: TRBV19
j_gene: TRBJ1-2
CDR3aa: CASQYLQGNYGYTF

abundance: few
v_gene: TRBV9
j_gene: TRBJ1-2
CDR3aa: CASSQPGQGANYYGYTF

abundance: .
v_gene: TRBV4-1
j_gene: TRBJ1-1
CDR3aa: CASSPGRDRDTEAFF

abundance: once
v_gene: TRBV6-1
j_gene: TRBJ1-1
CDR3aa: CASSETALNTEAFF

abundance: .
v_gene: TRBV5-1
j_gene: TRBJ2-7
CDR3aa: CASRPGTGPYEQYF

abundance: .
v_gene: TRBV10-1
j_gene: TRBJ1-1
CDR3aa: CASSESGSGTEAFF

abundance: once
v_gene: TRBV12-3/TRBV12-4
j_gene: TRBJ2-2
CDR3aa: CASRGGGGELFF

abundance: once
v_gene: TRBV6-2/TRBV6-3
j_gene: TRBJ1-1
CDR3aa: CASSYVVNTEAFF

abundance: .
v_gene: TRBV9
j_gene: TRBJ1-1
CDR3aa: CASSKLFTEAFF

abundance: once
v_gene: TRBV4-1
j_gene: TRBJ1-2
CDR3aa: CASSQDNGGANYGYTF

abundance: .
v_gene: TRBV29-1
j_gene: TRBJ1-2
CDR3aa: CSVGQVWGYTF

abundance: .
v_gene: TRBV20-1
j_gene: TRBJ1-4
CDR3aa: CSASNEKLFF

abundance: .
v_gene: TRBV3-1/TRBV3-2
j_gene: TRBJ2-5
CDR3aa: CASSQFQETQYF

abundance: once
v_gene: TRBV18
j_gene: TRBJ2-1
CDR3aa: CASSPPSGGYYNEQFF

abundance: .
v_gene: TRBV19
j_gene: TRBJ2-7
CDR3aa: CASSMSGQGQYEQYF

abundance: .
v_gene: TRBV9
j_gene: TRBJ1-1
CDR3aa: CASTLTGVTEAFF

abundance: .
v_gene: TRBV5-1
j_gene: TRBJ1-1
CDR3aa: CASSKGTGMNTEAFF

abundance: .
v_gene: TRBV7-2
j_gene: TRBJ1-5
CDR3aa: CASSYRGNQPQHF

abundance: .
v_gene: TRBV7-2
j_gene: TRBJ2-1
CDR3aa: CASSLPSASGGAGEQFF

abundance: .
v_gene: TRBV12-5
j_gene: TRBJ2-2
CDR3aa: CASARDRVAGELFF

abundance: .
v_gene: TRBV12-3/TRBV12-4
j_gene: TRBJ1-1
CDR3aa: CASFIVGATEAFF

abundance: .
v_gene: TRBV28
j_gene: TRBJ2-7
CDR3aa: CASRGADRAHSYEQYF

abundance: .
v_gene: TRBV6-5
j_gene: TRBJ1-1
CDR3aa: CASSRTGFHAFF

abundance: .
v_gene: TRBV6-4
j_gene: TRBJ2-2
CDR3aa: CASSEGLNTGELFF

abundance: .
v_gene: TRBV24-1
j_gene: TRBJ1-2
CDR3aa: CATSDPGEANYGYTF

abundance: .
v_gene: TRBV10-3
j_gene: TRBJ1-2
CDR3aa: CAISESVQGGYTF

abundance: .
v_gene: TRBV5-1
j_gene: TRBJ1-1
CDR3aa: CASSLGTVPEAFF

abundance: .
v_gene: TRBV12-5
j_gene: TRBJ1-1
CDR3aa: CASGLGQGNTEAFF

abundance: once
v_gene: TRBV2
j_gene: TRBJ1-2
CDR3aa: CASSRQGADYGYTF

abundance: .
v_gene: TRBV29-1
j_gene: TRBJ1-1
CDR3aa: CSVAGPPTEAFF

abundance: .
v_gene: TRBV28
j_gene: TRBJ1-4
CDR3aa: CASSFGVEDEKLFF

abundance: .
v_gene: TRBV18
j_gene: TRBJ2-7
CDR3aa: CASSPSDSAYEQYF

abundance: few
v_gene: TRBV3-1/TRBV3-2
j_gene: TRBJ2-1
CDR3aa: CASSRFKGLAGGPSYNEQFF

abundance: once
v_gene: TRBV5-6
j_gene: TRBJ2-7
CDR3aa: CASRLRDSSYEQYF

abundance: .
v_gene: TRBV6-5
j_gene: TRBJ2-4
CDR3aa: CASNHPGQHQYF

abundance: .
v_gene: TRBV5-4
j_gene: TRBJ2-3
CDR3aa: CASSLGTSGGKSDTQYF

abundance: .
v_gene: TRBV3-1/TRBV3-2
j_gene: TRBJ2-1
CDR3aa: CASRVQGPYNEQFF

abundance: .
v_gene: TRBV7-2
j_gene: TRBJ2-7
CDR3aa: CASSLRDSSYEQYF

abundance: .
v_gene: TRBV9
j_gene: TRBJ1-3
CDR3aa: CASSQLDRGDTIYF

abundance: .
v_gene: TRBV6-5
j_gene: TRBJ1-1
CDR3aa: CAIQGKAVNTEAFF

abundance: .
v_gene: TRBV5-4
j_gene: TRBJ2-5
CDR3aa: CASSAQGATETQYF

abundance: .
v_gene: TRBV27
j_gene: TRBJ1-1
CDR3aa: CASSLSKGNTEAFF